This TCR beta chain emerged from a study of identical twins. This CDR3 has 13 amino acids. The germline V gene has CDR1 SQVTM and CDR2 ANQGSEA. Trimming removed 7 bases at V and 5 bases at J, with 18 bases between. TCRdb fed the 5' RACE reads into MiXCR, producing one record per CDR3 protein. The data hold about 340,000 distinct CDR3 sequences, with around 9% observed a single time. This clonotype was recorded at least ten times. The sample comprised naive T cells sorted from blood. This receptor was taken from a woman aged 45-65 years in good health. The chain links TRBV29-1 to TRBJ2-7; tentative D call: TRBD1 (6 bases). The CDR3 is CSARELTGNEQYF. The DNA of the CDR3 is TGCAGCGCCCGAGAACTTACAGGGAACGAGCAGTACTTC.